What follows is one T cell receptor beta chain and its context. These data come from a study of blood T cell repertoires in COVID-19. Study overall: From the United States, Italy and Spain came samples of acute and convalescent COVID-19. Sources were T cells, B-cell-depleted T cells, or PBMCs; the material itself was cDNA or gDNA.

In the authors' workflow: Cell counts per sample came from amplifying reference gene primers. Libraries were prepared by immunoSEQ multiplex PCR; TCRdb keeps only in-frame clonotypes and omits some of them. That table gives V, J and clone size, and the DNA gave D and trimming. This repertoire shows more than 95,000 clones, 75% to 85% found once; its top ten account for under 5.5%. The germline V gene has CDR1 LGHDT and CDR2 YNNKEL (reference sequence). The CDR3 covers 14 residues. The V gene lost 2 bases and the J gene lost 2 bases, with 9 bases spanning the gap. The TCR sequence derives from a man in his sixties with acute or convalescent COVID-19. The chain joins TRBV3-1 (or the pseudogene TRBV3-2) to TRBJ1-2, with D possibly being TRBD1 (5 bases). The sample was peripheral blood. CDR3 sequence reads: CASSQLTENYGYTF. The CDR3 bases are TGTGCCAGCAGCCAATTGACAGAGAACTATGGCTACACCTTC.